A single T cell receptor beta chain is shown here with its context. This entry is derived from a study of T and B cells in COVID-19 patients. BIOMED2 TRB-A/B primer pools were used in multiplex TRB PCR. TCRdb re-derived calls from the multiplex PCR reads in MiXCR, one entry per CDR3 protein. The sample lists 20,000 to 30,000 distinct CDR3 sequences, approximately 32% occurring once. Germline CDR1 is KGHDR and CDR2 is SFDVKD. Deletions cut 1 base from V and 1 base from J, with 7 bases between. The CDR3 is 15 residues long. From blood, roughly 220-550 ng of genomic DNA served as TRB template. This sequence was found in a human donor who had recovered from COVID-19. The chain links TRBV24-1 to TRBJ2-1; TRBD2 is a possible D gene (5 bases). The sequencing input was blood. The CDR3, as DNA: TGTGCCACCAGTGATTTCCGGGGATCCTACAATGAGCAGTTCTTC. It is translated as CATSDFRGSYNEQFF.